These 23 T cell receptor beta chains were all obtained from the same sample, sequenced in a study of blood T cell repertoires in COVID-19. The table came from immunoSEQ multiplex PCR; TCRdb's copy has only in-frame clones and leaves some out. Of fewer than 100,000 clones listed, roughly 84% are singletons. The sequenced sample consisted of peripheral blood. All receptors come from a woman aged 45-65 years with acute or convalescent COVID-19.

The chain joins TRBV4-2 to TRBJ2-3, with 9 bases aligning to TRBD2. The CDR3 has 17 residues. The junction had 6 bases not matched to a gene; V was cut back by 1 base and J by 1 base. Per the germline V gene, CDR1 is LGHNA and CDR2 is YNFKEQ. The CDR3 DNA reads TGTGCCAGCAGCCAAGGGAGCGGGGGGAAGGGCACAGATACGCAGTATTTT. As protein: CASSQGSGGKGTDTQYF.

The rearrangement joins TRBV19 to TRBJ1-2, with D tentatively TRBD1 (6 bases). Germline V CDR1 and CDR2: LNHDA, SQIVND (reference sequence). The CDR3 contains 15 residues. V was clipped by 3 bases and J by 8 bases, with 19 bases between them. Here the CDR3 DNA reads TGTGCCAGTAGTATCGGGAACAGGGCTTTATCCGGCTACACCTTC. Protein: CASSIGNRALSGYTF.

This chain links TRBV11-1 with TRBJ2-5; 12 bases align to TRBD2. The germline gives CDR1 SGHAT, CDR2 FQDESV (reference sequence). The length of the CDR3 is 15 residues. J gave up 4 bases and V 5 bases, and 5 bases lay outside the gene matches. The CDR3: CASSTTSGRRETQYF. CDR3 bases: TGTGCCAGCAGCACGACTAGCGGGAGACGAGAGACCCAGTACTTC. Full variable domain (remainder filled in from reference TRBV11-1 and TRBJ2-5): EAEVAQSPRYKITEKSQAVAFWCDPISGHATLYWYRQILGQGPELLVQFQDESVVDDSQLPKDRFSAERLKGVDSTLKIQPAELGDSAMYLCASSTTSGRRETQYFGPGTRLLVL.

This sequence joins TRBV7-2 and TRBJ2-7; D remains unclear. Trimming pared 2 bases from V and 1 base from J, leaving 12 bases between. This CDR3 is 15 amino acids long. In germline, CDR1 is SGHTA, CDR2 FQGNSA. CDR3 in DNA: TGTGCCAGCAGCTTAAGAGATTACGGGTCCTACGAGCAGTACTTC. Protein: CASSLRDYGSYEQYF.

This chain uses TRBV5-6 with TRBJ1-5; 9 bases line up with TRBD1. The V gene end was trimmed by 4 bases and the J gene end by 7 bases; junction bases not matched to a gene: 12. From germline, CDR1 is SGHDT and CDR2 YYEEEE. The length of the CDR3 is 16 residues. Written as DNA, the CDR3 is TGTGCCAGCAGCATGCGCCCCGGGACAGGGTTGCAGCCCCAGCATTTT. Protein sequence: CASSMRPGTGLQPQHF.

This clone has only one observation. This chain's CDR3 is CASSQLPATSGRTDTQYF. As DNA, the CDR3 is TGTGCCAGCAGCCAACTTCCCGCGACTAGCGGGAGGACAGATACGCAGTATTTT. The rearrangement joins TRBV5-6 to TRBJ2-3; 13 nucleotides line up with TRBD2. CDR3 length: 18 amino acids. The germline V gene has CDR1 SGHDT and CDR2 YYEEEE. V shed 4 bases and J 3 bases; nucleotides not matched to a gene: 11.

This rearrangement joins TRBV5-6 to TRBJ1-1; D call uncertain. The germline V gene has CDR1 SGHDT and CDR2 YYEEEE. This CDR3 is 14 amino acids long. V lost 4 bases to trimming and J lost 3 bases, with 13 bases between them. CDR3 sequence: CASSGDVEDTEAFF. CDR3 nucleotide sequence: TGTGCCAGCAGCGGCGACGTGGAGGACACTGAAGCTTTCTTT.

The CDR3 DNA sequence: TGCGCCAGCAGTCGTTCCCGAGTAGCGGGGAACACCGGGGAGCTGTTTTTT. It translates to CASSRSRVAGNTGELFF. This chain links TRBV4-3 with TRBJ2-2; 7 nucleotides line up with TRBD2. Germline trimming cut 6 bases from V and 1 base from J; bases unmatched to any gene: 11. The CDR3 sequence is 17 residues long. CDR1 and CDR2 from the germline V gene are LGHNA and YSLEER.

V gene TRBV5-4 combines with J gene TRBJ1-4, with a weak D call TRBD1 (5 bases). This CDR3 spans 14 amino acids. Germline loops: CDR1 SGHNT, CDR2 YYREEE (reference sequence). Trimming removed 7 bases from V and 3 bases from J, with 13 bases in between. CDR3 region: CASGHKGSNEKLFF. Written as DNA, the CDR3 is TGTGCCAGCGGACATAAGGGATCTAATGAAAAACTGTTTTTT.

This clone came up once. The chain couples TRBV7-3 to TRBJ2-1; TRBD1 aligns across 7 bases. The CDR3 runs to 13 residues. Germline assignment: CDR1 SGHTA and CDR2 FQGTGA. Trimming cost V 3 bases and J 7 bases; bases outside gene matches: 3. The CDR3 DNA reads as TGTGCCAGCAGCTTCGGGACAGCGAATGAGCAGTTCTTC. It specifies CASSFGTANEQFF. The full variable domain, completed using reference TRBV7-3 and TRBJ2-1, is GAGVSQTPSNKVTEKGKYVELRCDPISGHTALYWYRQSLGQGPEFLIYFQGTGAADDSGLPNDRFFAVRPEGSVSTLKIQRTERGDSAVYLCASSFGTANEQFFGPGTRLTVL.

This chain connects TRBV29-1 to TRBJ2-7, with 9 bases aligning to TRBD1. Per the germline V gene, CDR1 is SQVTM and CDR2 is ANQGSEA. The CDR3 sequence is 19 residues long. The junction had 25 bases not matched to a gene; V was cut back by 5 bases and J by 5 bases. The CDR3 DNA sequence: TGCAGCGTTAGTGCCCATATGACCTTTGGACAGGGGAGAGGGAACGAGCAGTACTTC. The encoded protein is CSVSAHMTFGQGRGNEQYF.

The V and J genes are TRBV9 and TRBJ1-3; the D gene is possibly TRBD1 (5 bases). The CDR3 covers 15 residues. Trimming removed 4 bases from V and 4 bases from J, with 15 bases in between. Looked up from germline, CDR1 is SGDLS and CDR2 is YYNGEE. CDR3 protein: CASSKTTGVGNTIYF. The CDR3 DNA is TGTGCCAGCAGCAAGACGACGGGGGTGGGAAACACCATATATTTT.

This CDR3 is CAWSTQGYEQYF. The CDR3 region has the DNA TGTGCCTGGAGTACACAGGGATACGAGCAGTACTTC. This chain connects TRBV30 to TRBJ2-7; TRBD1 might be the D (6 bases). The germline CDR1 and CDR2 sequences are GTSNPN and SVGIG (reference sequence). V lost 2 bases to trimming and J lost 4 bases, with 9 bases between them. The CDR3 sequence is 12 residues long.

The chain recombines TRBV2 with TRBJ1-5; D not resolved. Germline V gives CDR1 SNHLY, CDR2 FYNNEI. CDR3 length: 13 residues. V gave up 8 bases and J gave up 0 bases, with 8 bases separating them. Here the CDR3 DNA reads TGTGCCAGCGCGACTAATAGCAATCAGCCCCAGCATTTT. This encodes CASATNSNQPQHF.

V gene TRBV19 combines with J gene TRBJ1-4; no reliable D call. Trimming removed 6 bases from V and 3 bases from J, with 11 bases in between. Germline V gives CDR1 LNHDA, CDR2 SQIVND (reference sequence). The CDR3 runs to 14 residues. The DNA of the CDR3 is TGTGCCAGTAGACCGATTGCGGCTAATGAAAAACTGTTTTTT. Amino acid sequence: CASRPIAANEKLFF.

The V call is TRBV9, the J call TRBJ1-2; 7 bases line up with TRBD1. V trimming: 0 bases; J trimming: 4 bases; junction bases outside the gene matches: 3. This CDR3 spans 14 amino acids. Germline V gene data show CDR1 as SGDLS and CDR2 as YYNGEE. The CDR3 coding sequence is TGTGCCAGCAGCGTAGCCCGGGACAGCTATGGCTACACCTTC. Protein product: CASSVARDSYGYTF.

V gene TRBV4-2 combines with J gene TRBJ2-2; D not certain. Per germline, CDR1 LGHNA and CDR2 YNFKEQ. The germline V and J ends were trimmed by 1 base and 10 bases, with 10 bases remaining between them. CDR3 length: 13 amino acids. CDR3 sequence reads: CASSQGRELELFF. The DNA of the CDR3 is TGTGCCAGCAGCCAAGGTAGAGAATTGGAGCTGTTTTTT.

This chain links TRBV6-5 with TRBJ1-4, with D unresolved. CDR1 is MNHEY, CDR2 SVGAGI, per germline. The germline V and J ends were trimmed by 4 bases and 8 bases, with 17 bases remaining between them. CDR3 length: 15 residues. CDR3 nucleotides: TGTGCCAGCAGTTCATTTCCGAGGGTAGAGGAAAAACTGTTTTTT. This translates into CASSSFPRVEEKLFF.

The CDR3 loop reads CASSSGLVGYEQYF. CDR3 bases: TGTGCCAGCAGTTCGGGACTAGTGGGCTACGAGCAGTACTTC. V gene TRBV7-8 combines with J gene TRBJ2-7, with 8 bases matching TRBD2. J lost 3 bases, V lost 6 bases, and 7 bases had no gene match. Germline CDR1 SGHVS, CDR2 FQNEAQ. CDR3 length: 14 amino acids.

The chain has TRBV5-5 and TRBJ2-5; D is undetermined. There are 12 residues in the CDR3. V dropped 1 base and J dropped 5 bases, with 6 bases sitting between them. CDR1 is SGHKS, CDR2 YYEKEE, per germline (reference sequence). The DNA for the CDR3 is TGTGCCAGCAGCTTGTCTGGCGAGACCCAGTACTTC. Translating it yields CASSLSGETQYF.

V and J are TRBV7-8 and TRBJ2-3, with D uncertain. The CDR3 length is 16 residues. Germline CDR1 is SGHVS and CDR2 is FQNEAQ. V was cut by 5 bases and J by 6 bases, with 21 bases left in between. The CDR3 sequence is CASSHLLGPSADTQYF. In DNA form, the CDR3 reads TGTGCCAGCAGCCACCTACTTGGGCCCTCTGCGGATACGCAGTATTTT.

The rearrangement links TRBV6-6 to TRBJ2-7; TRBD2 might be the D (5 bases). This CDR3 has 13 residues. Trimming took off 6 bases at V and 0 bases at J, with 9 bases between the two ends. In germline, CDR1 is MNHNY, CDR2 SVGAGI (reference sequence). The chain's CDR3 is CASRVGSSYEQYF. In DNA form, the CDR3 reads TGTGCCAGCAGAGTGGGGAGCTCCTACGAGCAGTACTTC.

This rearrangement joins TRBV11-3 to TRBJ1-3; D is undetermined. The CDR3 is 14 residues long. Trimming pared 8 bases from V and 3 bases from J, leaving 14 bases between. Per the germline V gene, CDR1 is SGHNT and CDR2 is YENEEA. This CDR3 reads CASGGNTIGNTIYF. CDR3 bases: TGTGCCAGCGGCGGGAATACGATTGGAAACACCATATATTTT.